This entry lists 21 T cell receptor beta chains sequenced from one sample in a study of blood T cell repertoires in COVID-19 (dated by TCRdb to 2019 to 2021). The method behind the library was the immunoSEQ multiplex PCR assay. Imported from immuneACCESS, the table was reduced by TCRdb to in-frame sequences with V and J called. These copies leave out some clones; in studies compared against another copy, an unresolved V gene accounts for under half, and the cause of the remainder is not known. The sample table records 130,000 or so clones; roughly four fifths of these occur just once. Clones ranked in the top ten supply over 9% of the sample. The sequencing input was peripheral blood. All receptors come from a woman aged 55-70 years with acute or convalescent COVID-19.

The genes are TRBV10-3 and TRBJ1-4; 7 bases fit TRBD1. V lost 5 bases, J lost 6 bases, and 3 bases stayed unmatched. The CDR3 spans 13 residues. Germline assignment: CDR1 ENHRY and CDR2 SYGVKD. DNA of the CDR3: TGTGCCATCAGTCCGGGACAGTATGAAAAACTGTTTTTT. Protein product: CAISPGQYEKLFF.

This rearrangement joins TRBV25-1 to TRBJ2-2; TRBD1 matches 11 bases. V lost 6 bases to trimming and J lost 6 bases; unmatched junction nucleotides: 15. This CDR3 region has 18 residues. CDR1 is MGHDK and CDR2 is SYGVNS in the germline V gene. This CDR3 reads CASSAIPGQGVYAGELFF. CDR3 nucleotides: TGTGCCAGCAGCGCAATACCGGGACAGGGGGTCTACGCCGGGGAGCTGTTTTTT.

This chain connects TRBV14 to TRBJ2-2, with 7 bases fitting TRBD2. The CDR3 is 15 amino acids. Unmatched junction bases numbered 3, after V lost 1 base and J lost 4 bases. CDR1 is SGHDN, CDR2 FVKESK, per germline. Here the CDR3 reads CASSQAWTSTGELFF. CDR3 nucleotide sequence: TGTGCCAGCAGCCAAGCTTGGACTAGCACCGGGGAGCTGTTTTTT.

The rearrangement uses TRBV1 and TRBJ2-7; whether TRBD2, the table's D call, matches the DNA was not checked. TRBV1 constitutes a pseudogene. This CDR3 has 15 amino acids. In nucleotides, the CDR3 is TGCACCAGCGGCACCTTGGCGGGTCATTCCTACGAGCAGTACGTC. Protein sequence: CTSGTLAGHSYEQYV.

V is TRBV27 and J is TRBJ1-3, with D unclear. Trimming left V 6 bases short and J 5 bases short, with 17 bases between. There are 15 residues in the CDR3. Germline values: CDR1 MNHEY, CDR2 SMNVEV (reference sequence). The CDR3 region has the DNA TGTGCCAGCAGCCTTGAATCAAAACCTAGAAACACCATATATTTT. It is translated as CASSLESKPRNTIYF.

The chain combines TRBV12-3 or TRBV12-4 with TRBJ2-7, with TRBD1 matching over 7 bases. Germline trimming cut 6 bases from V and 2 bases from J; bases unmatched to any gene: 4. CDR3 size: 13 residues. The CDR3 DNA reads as TGTGCCAGCAGGGGACAGCCAACCTACGAGCAGTACTTC. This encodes CASRGQPTYEQYF.

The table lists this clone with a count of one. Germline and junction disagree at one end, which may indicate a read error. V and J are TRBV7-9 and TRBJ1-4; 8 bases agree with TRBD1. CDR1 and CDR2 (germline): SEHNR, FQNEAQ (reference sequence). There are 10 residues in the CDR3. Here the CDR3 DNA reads TGTGCCAGCAGCGGACAGGGAATGGGTTTT. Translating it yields CASSGQGMGF.

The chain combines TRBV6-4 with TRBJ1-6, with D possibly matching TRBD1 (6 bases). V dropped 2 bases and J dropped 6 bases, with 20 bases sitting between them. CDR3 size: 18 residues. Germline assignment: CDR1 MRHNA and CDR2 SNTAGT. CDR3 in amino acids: CASSDPRGEDWINSPLHF. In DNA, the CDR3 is TGTGCCAGCAGTGACCCCAGGGGTGAGGACTGGATTAATTCACCCCTCCACTTT.

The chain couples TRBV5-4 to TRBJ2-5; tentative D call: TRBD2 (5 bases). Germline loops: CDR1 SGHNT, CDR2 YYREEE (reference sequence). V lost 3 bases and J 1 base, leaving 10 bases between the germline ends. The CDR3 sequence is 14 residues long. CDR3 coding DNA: TGTGCCAGCAGCTCGGTGAGCGGCCAAGAGACCCAGTACTTC. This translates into CASSSVSGQETQYF.

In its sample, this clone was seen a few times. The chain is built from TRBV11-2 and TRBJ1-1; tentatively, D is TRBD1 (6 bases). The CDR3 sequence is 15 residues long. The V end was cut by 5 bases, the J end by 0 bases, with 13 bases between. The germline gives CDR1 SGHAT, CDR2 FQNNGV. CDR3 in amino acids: CASSGQGSMNTEAFF. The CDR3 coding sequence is TGTGCCAGCAGCGGCCAGGGGTCGATGAACACTGAAGCTTTCTTT.

The DNA of the CDR3 is TGCGCCAGCAGCCAAGATCTGGGGCAGGGCTATCAGCCCCAGCATTTT. It is translated as CASSQDLGQGYQPQHF. The chain links TRBV4-1 to TRBJ1-5; weak D call: TRBD1 (5 bases). Looked up from germline, CDR1 is MGHRA and CDR2 is YSYEKL. CDR3 length: 16 residues. V lost 0 bases and J lost 5, with 14 bases in between.

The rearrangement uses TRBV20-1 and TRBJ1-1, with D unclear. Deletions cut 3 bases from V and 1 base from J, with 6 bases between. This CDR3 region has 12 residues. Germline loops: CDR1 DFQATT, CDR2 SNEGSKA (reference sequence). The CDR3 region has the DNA TGCAGTGCTAGTCCCAAGAACACTGAAGCTTTCTTT. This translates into CSASPKNTEAFF.

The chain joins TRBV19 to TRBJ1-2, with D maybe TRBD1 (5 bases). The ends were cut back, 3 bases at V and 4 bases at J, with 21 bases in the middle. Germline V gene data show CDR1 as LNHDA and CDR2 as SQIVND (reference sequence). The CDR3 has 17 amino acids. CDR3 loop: CASSIPEERPGLYGYTF. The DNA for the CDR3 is TGTGCCAGTAGTATTCCCGAGGAGAGACCGGGACTCTATGGCTACACCTTC.

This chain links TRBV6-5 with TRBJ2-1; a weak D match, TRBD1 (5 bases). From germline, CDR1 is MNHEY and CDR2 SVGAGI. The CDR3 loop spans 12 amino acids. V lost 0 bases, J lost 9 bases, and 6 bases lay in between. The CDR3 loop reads CASSYSQGEQFF. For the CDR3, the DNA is TGTGCCAGCAGTTACTCGCAGGGTGAGCAGTTCTTC.

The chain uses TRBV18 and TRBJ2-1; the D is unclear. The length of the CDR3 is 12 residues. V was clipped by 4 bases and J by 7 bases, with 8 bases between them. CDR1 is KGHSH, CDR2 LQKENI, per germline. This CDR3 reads CASSRYGNEQFF. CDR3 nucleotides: TGTGCCAGCTCACGATACGGGAATGAGCAGTTCTTC.

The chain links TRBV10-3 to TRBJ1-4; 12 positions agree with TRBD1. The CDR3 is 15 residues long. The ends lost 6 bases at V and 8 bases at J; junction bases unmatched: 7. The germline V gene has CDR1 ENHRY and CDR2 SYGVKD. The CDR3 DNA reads TGTGCCATCAGGCCGGGACAGGGGGCGCGGGAAAAACTGTTTTTT. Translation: CAIRPGQGAREKLFF.

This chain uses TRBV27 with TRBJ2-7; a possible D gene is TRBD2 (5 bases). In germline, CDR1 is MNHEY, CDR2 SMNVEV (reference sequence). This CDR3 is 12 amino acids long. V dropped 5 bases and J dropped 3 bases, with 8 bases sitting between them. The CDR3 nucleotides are TGTGCCAGCAGTCCCGGAGGCTACGAGCAGTACTTC. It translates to CASSPGGYEQYF.

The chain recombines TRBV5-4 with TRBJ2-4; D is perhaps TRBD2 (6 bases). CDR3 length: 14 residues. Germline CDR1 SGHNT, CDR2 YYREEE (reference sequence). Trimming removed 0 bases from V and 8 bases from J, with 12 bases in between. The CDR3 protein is CASSLGGAGYIQYF. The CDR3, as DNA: TGTGCCAGCAGCTTGGGGGGCGCGGGGTACATTCAGTACTTC.

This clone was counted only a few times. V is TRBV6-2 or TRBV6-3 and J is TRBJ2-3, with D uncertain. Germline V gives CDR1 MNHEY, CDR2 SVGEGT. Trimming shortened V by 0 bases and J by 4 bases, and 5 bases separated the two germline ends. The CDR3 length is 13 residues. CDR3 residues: CASSYSGPDTQYF. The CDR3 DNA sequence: TGTGCCAGCAGTTACTCGGGCCCAGATACGCAGTATTTT.

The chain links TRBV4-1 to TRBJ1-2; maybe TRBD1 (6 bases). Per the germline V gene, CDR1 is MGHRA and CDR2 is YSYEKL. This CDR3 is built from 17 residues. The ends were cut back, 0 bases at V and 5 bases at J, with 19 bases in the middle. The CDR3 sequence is CASSQEQTLGQRYGYTF. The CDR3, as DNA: TGCGCCAGCAGCCAAGAGCAAACGCTCGGACAGAGGTATGGCTACACCTTC.

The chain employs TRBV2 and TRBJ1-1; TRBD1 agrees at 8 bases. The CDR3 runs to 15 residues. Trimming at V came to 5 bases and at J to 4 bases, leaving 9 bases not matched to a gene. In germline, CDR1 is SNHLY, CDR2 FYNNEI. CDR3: CASSYGQGPLTEAFF. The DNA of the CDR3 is TGTGCCAGCAGTTACGGACAGGGCCCCCTCACTGAAGCTTTCTTT.